This TCR beta chain is drawn from a study of lymphopenia after photon versus proton radiotherapy. TCRdb's copy holds only in-frame clones and misses some; the assay was immunoSEQ multiplex PCR. Of around 160,000 clones listed, roughly nine tenths are singletons. The CDR3 extends over 13 amino acids. Trimming cost V 2 bases and J 4 bases, with 9 bases left between them. Germline V CDR1 and CDR2: SGHDT, YYEEEE. The source material was peripheral blood, sampled from a patient treated with photon-based radiotherapy. V usage is TRBV5-6 and J usage is TRBJ1-2; D gene uncertain. The clonotype originates from a man aged 50-59 years with gastric cancer. CDR3 nucleotide sequence: TGTGCCAGCAGCTTAACAGAACTCTATGGCTACACCTTC. This codes for CASSLTELYGYTF. The whole variable domain, filled in from reference TRBV5-6 and TRBJ1-2, reads DAGVTQSPTHLIKTRGQQVTLRCSPKSGHDTVSWYQQALGQGPQFIFQYYEEEERQRGNFPDRFSGHQFPNYSSELNVNALLLGDSALYLCASSLTELYGYTFGSGTRLTVV.